There are a few counts of the clone carrying this T cell receptor (beta chain). Its target is unknown. Only cases whose brain tissue showed the highest T cell transcript signatures were sequenced. Patients received at least one anti-epileptic drug before surgery. This specimen belongs to a study of brain T cells in children with intractable seizures. The protocol was immunoSEQ multiplex PCR, while the TCRdb copy is restricted to in-frame clones and leaves out a portion. Among approximately 77,000 clones, about 92% were seen once, and the ten largest hold roughly 1.5%. This CDR3 spans 13 amino acids. CDR1 is SGHTA, CDR2 FQGNSA, per germline. V dropped 5 bases and J dropped 9; count of bases not matched to a gene: 7. Regarding the study as a whole: Clones missing pre-surgery may reflect undersampling of that blood sample. HCMV serostatus was not known, and viral specificity came from CDR3 similarity only.

The clonotype originates from a boy in the first two years of life with tuberous sclerosis and intractable seizures. The sequenced sample was peripheral blood, obtained at surgery. J is TRBJ1-5 and V is TRBV7-2, with TRBD1 identical over 7 bases. CDR3 protein: CASSETGVGPQHF. CDR3 bases: TGTGCCAGCAGCGAAACAGGGGTGGGGCCCCAGCATTTT.